A selection of T cell receptor beta chains follows, all from one sample in a study of shared clonotypes between healthy human individuals. TCRdb's copy holds only in-frame clones and misses some; the assay was immunoSEQ multiplex PCR. The sample contains more than 1.2 million clones, 98% to 99% of which appear only once. Sequencing input: naive CD4+ T cells sorted from blood. Receptors originate from a man between 25 and 39 years old in good health. CDR3s include the opening cysteine and the closing phenylalanine or tryptophan. A D gene is named only where the DNA matches it firmly. Clone size is shown for a subset of rows, as once, few, many or a class of expanded clone.

J gene: TRBJ2-7
D gene: NA
clone size: NA
V gene: TRBV10-3
CDR3 protein: CAAKEGRGPSYEQYF
CDR3 DNA: TGTGCCGCCAAAGAAGGTCGGGGGCCCTCCTACGAGCAGTACTTC

J gene: TRBJ2-3
D gene: NA
clone size: NA
V gene: TRBV28
CDR3 protein: CASNGAGSTDTQYF
CDR3 DNA: TGTGCCAGCAACGGGGCGGGCTCTACAGATACGCAGTATTTT

J gene: TRBJ2-1
D gene: TRBD2
clone size: NA
V gene: TRBV29-1
CDR3 protein: CSVEASGYNEQFF
CDR3 DNA: TGCAGCGTTGAAGCTAGCGGTTACAATGAGCAGTTCTTC

J gene: TRBJ1-5
D gene: NA
clone size: once
V gene: TRBV5-1
CDR3 protein: CASSLAGHNQPQHF
CDR3 DNA: TGCGCCAGCAGCTTGGCTGGCCACAATCAGCCCCAGCATTTT

J gene: TRBJ1-1
D gene: NA
clone size: NA
V gene: TRBV6-1
CDR3 protein: CASSERSNTEAFF
CDR3 DNA: TGTGCCAGCAGTGAACGCAGCAACACTGAAGCTTTCTTT

J gene: TRBJ2-1
D gene: NA
clone size: NA
V gene: TRBV28
CDR3 protein: CASSQETPLGNEQFF
CDR3 DNA: TGTGCCAGCAGTCAAGAAACTCCTCTGGGCAATGAGCAGTTCTTC

J gene: TRBJ1-4
D gene: NA
clone size: NA
V gene: TRBV4-1
CDR3 protein: CASRAAGFYEKLFF
CDR3 DNA: TGCGCCAGCAGGGCCGCAGGGTTTTACGAAAAACTGTTTTTT

J gene: TRBJ1-5
D gene: NA
clone size: NA
V gene: TRBV5-3
CDR3 protein: CASSFGGQINQPQHF
CDR3 DNA: TGTGCCAGCAGCTTTGGCGGACAGATCAATCAGCCCCAGCATTTT

J gene: TRBJ2-1
D gene: TRBD2
clone size: NA
V gene: TRBV6-5
CDR3 protein: CASISGSVENEQFF
CDR3 DNA: TGTGCCAGCATTAGCGGGTCGGTCGAGAATGAGCAGTTCTTC

J gene: TRBJ1-5
D gene: NA
clone size: NA
V gene: TRBV5-1
CDR3 protein: CASSTDPNQPQHF
CDR3 DNA: TGCGCCAGCAGTACTGACCCCAATCAGCCCCAGCATTTT

J gene: TRBJ2-3
D gene: TRBD2
clone size: once
V gene: TRBV7-2
CDR3 protein: CASSLSGTSVTDTQYF
CDR3 DNA: TGTGCCAGCAGCTTATCCGGGACTAGCGTCACAGATACGCAGTATTTT

J gene: TRBJ2-7
D gene: NA
clone size: NA
V gene: TRBV5-1
CDR3 protein: CASSHSQGSYEQYF
CDR3 DNA: TGCGCCAGCAGTCATTCACAGGGTTCCTACGAGCAGTACTTC

J gene: TRBJ2-7
D gene: NA
clone size: NA
V gene: TRBV6-5
CDR3 protein: CASSRVGSYEQYF
CDR3 DNA: TGTGCCAGCAGTCGAGTTGGATCCTACGAGCAGTACTTC

J gene: TRBJ2-3
D gene: TRBD1
clone size: NA
V gene: TRBV2
CDR3 protein: CASSPGTGGWGNTDTQYF
CDR3 DNA: TGTGCCAGCAGTCCCGGGACAGGGGGTTGGGGAAACACAGATACGCAGTATTTT

J gene: TRBJ2-7
D gene: NA
clone size: NA
V gene: TRBV27
CDR3 protein: CASSFRPIGTVSEQYF
CDR3 DNA: TGTGCCAGCAGTTTCCGCCCGATTGGGACTGTCTCCGAGCAGTACTTC

J gene: TRBJ2-1
D gene: NA
clone size: NA
V gene: TRBV29-1
CDR3 protein: CSVKGPYEQFF
CDR3 DNA: TGCAGCGTTAAGGGGCCCTACGAGCAGTTCTTC

J gene: TRBJ2-3
D gene: TRBD2
clone size: NA
V gene: TRBV5-4
CDR3 protein: CASSPLAGGGTDTQYF
CDR3 DNA: TGTGCCAGCAGCCCCTTGGCGGGAGGGGGCACAGATACGCAGTATTTT

J gene: TRBJ1-5
D gene: NA
clone size: NA
V gene: TRBV28
CDR3 protein: CASSRGLYSNQPQHF
CDR3 DNA: TGTGCCAGCAGTCGGGGGTTGTATAGCAATCAGCCCCAGCATTTT

J gene: TRBJ2-1
D gene: TRBD1
clone size: NA
V gene: TRBV5-1
CDR3 protein: CASSSGGQGLNEQFF
CDR3 DNA: TGCGCCAGCAGCTCCGGGGGACAGGGCTTGAATGAGCAGTTCTTC

J gene: TRBJ2-3
D gene: NA
clone size: NA
V gene: TRBV5-1
CDR3 protein: CASSLIGKTSTDTQYF
CDR3 DNA: TGCGCCAGCAGCTTGATCGGAAAAACTAGCACAGATACGCAGTATTTT

J gene: TRBJ1-1
D gene: TRBD1
clone size: NA
V gene: TRBV27
CDR3 protein: CASSQTGTQEAFF
CDR3 DNA: TGTGCCAGCAGCCAGACAGGGACCCAAGAAGCTTTCTTT

J gene: TRBJ1-5
D gene: NA
clone size: NA
V gene: TRBV21-1
CDR3 protein: CASGQRRDQPQHF
CDR3 DNA: TGTGCCAGCGGCCAGAGGAGGGATCAGCCCCAGCATTTT

J gene: TRBJ2-1
D gene: NA
clone size: NA
V gene: TRBV11-2
CDR3 protein: CASSSQGPNEQFF
CDR3 DNA: TGTGCCAGCAGCTCACAGGGTCCCAATGAGCAGTTCTTC

J gene: TRBJ2-3
D gene: NA
clone size: NA
V gene: TRBV18
CDR3 protein: CASSPISVVATDTQYF
CDR3 DNA: TGTGCCAGCTCACCGATATCCGTAGTGGCCACAGATACGCAGTATTTT

J gene: TRBJ1-4
D gene: NA
clone size: NA
V gene: TRBV5-8
CDR3 protein: CASTRSGGEGEKLFF
CDR3 DNA: TGTGCCAGCACCCGAAGTGGGGGCGAAGGAGAAAAACTGTTTTTT

J gene: TRBJ2-3
D gene: TRBD1
clone size: NA
V gene: TRBV2
CDR3 protein: CASRETGLDTQYF
CDR3 DNA: TGTGCCAGCAGGGAGACAGGGCTGGATACGCAGTATTTT

J gene: TRBJ2-7
D gene: NA
clone size: once
V gene: TRBV18
CDR3 protein: CASSQERYYEQYF
CDR3 DNA: TGTGCCAGCTCCCAGGAGCGATACTACGAGCAGTACTTC

J gene: TRBJ2-7
D gene: TRBD1
clone size: NA
V gene: TRBV28
CDR3 protein: CASSPIGTGRSLPPYF
CDR3 DNA: TGTGCCAGCAGTCCCATCGGGACAGGTCGTTCATTGCCCCCGTACTTC

J gene: TRBJ2-1
D gene: TRBD2
clone size: NA
V gene: TRBV15
CDR3 protein: CATSTGTSGVNEQFF
CDR3 DNA: TGTGCCACCAGCACCGGGACTAGCGGGGTCAATGAGCAGTTCTTC

J gene: TRBJ2-3
D gene: NA
clone size: NA
V gene: TRBV7-2
CDR3 protein: CASSLNQGADTQYF
CDR3 DNA: TGTGCCAGCAGCTTAAACCAGGGCGCAGATACGCAGTATTTT

J gene: TRBJ2-3
D gene: NA
clone size: NA
V gene: TRBV7-8
CDR3 protein: CASCDAAGWLRTDTQYF
CDR3 DNA: TGTGCCAGCTGCGACGCGGCGGGGTGGCTTCGCACAGATACGCAGTATTTT

J gene: TRBJ2-1
D gene: NA
clone size: NA
V gene: TRBV30
CDR3 protein: CAWSLSGGAYNEQFF
CDR3 DNA: TGTGCCTGGAGCCTAAGTGGGGGAGCCTACAATGAGCAGTTCTTC

J gene: TRBJ1-2
D gene: TRBD1
clone size: NA
V gene: TRBV11-2
CDR3 protein: CASRGQGNGYTF
CDR3 DNA: TGTGCCAGCAGGGGACAGGGGAATGGCTACACCTTC

J gene: TRBJ2-3
D gene: NA
clone size: NA
V gene: TRBV28
CDR3 protein: CASSLFGRWGIGGDTQYF
CDR3 DNA: TGTGCCAGCAGTTTATTCGGGAGATGGGGTATTGGAGGAGATACGCAGTATTTT

J gene: TRBJ2-5
D gene: NA
clone size: NA
V gene: TRBV4-3
CDR3 protein: CASSQETPGPPYF
CDR3 DNA: TGCGCCAGCAGCCAAGAGACCCCAGGTCCACCGTACTTC

J gene: TRBJ2-7
D gene: NA
clone size: NA
V gene: TRBV5-6
CDR3 protein: CASSRPHGKGYEQYF
CDR3 DNA: TGTGCCAGCAGCCGCCCACACGGAAAGGGTTACGAGCAGTACTTC

J gene: TRBJ2-1
D gene: NA
clone size: NA
V gene: TRBV28
CDR3 protein: CASSFLNNEQFF
CDR3 DNA: TGTGCCAGCAGTTTCTTGAACAATGAGCAGTTCTTC

J gene: TRBJ2-5
D gene: TRBD2
clone size: NA
V gene: TRBV9
CDR3 protein: CASTAGGGSQETQYF
CDR3 DNA: TGTGCCAGCACCGCGGGAGGGGGCAGCCAAGAGACCCAGTACTTC

J gene: TRBJ2-1
D gene: TRBD1
clone size: NA
V gene: TRBV6-5
CDR3 protein: CASSYFDRGNEQFF
CDR3 DNA: TGTGCCAGCAGTTACTTTGACAGGGGCAATGAGCAGTTCTTC

J gene: TRBJ1-1
D gene: TRBD1
clone size: NA
V gene: TRBV18
CDR3 protein: CASSPSQGGWGGMNTEAFF
CDR3 DNA: TGTGCCAGCTCACCGAGTCAGGGGGGCTGGGGTGGGATGAACACTGAAGCTTTCTTT

J gene: TRBJ2-2
D gene: TRBD2
clone size: NA
V gene: TRBV28
CDR3 protein: CASKTSGNTGELFF
CDR3 DNA: TGTGCCTCAAAGACTAGCGGGAACACCGGGGAGCTGTTTTTT

J gene: TRBJ2-7
D gene: NA
clone size: NA
V gene: TRBV6-1
CDR3 protein: CASSPRGTSRYEQYF
CDR3 DNA: TGTGCCAGCAGTCCCCGGGGGACATCACGCTACGAGCAGTACTTC

J gene: TRBJ2-1
D gene: TRBD2
clone size: NA
V gene: TRBV29-1
CDR3 protein: CSASSGVGQFF
CDR3 DNA: TGCAGCGCCTCAAGCGGGGTCGGGCAGTTCTTC

J gene: TRBJ2-5
D gene: NA
clone size: NA
V gene: TRBV14
CDR3 protein: CASSLRETQYF
CDR3 DNA: TGTGCCAGCAGTCTACGGGAGACCCAGTACTTC

J gene: TRBJ2-1
D gene: NA
clone size: once
V gene: TRBV5-3
CDR3 protein: CARRGRTQWVNEQFF
CDR3 DNA: TGTGCCAGAAGGGGCAGGACTCAATGGGTCAATGAGCAGTTCTTC

J gene: TRBJ2-7
D gene: NA
clone size: NA
V gene: TRBV7-9
CDR3 protein: CASSLGGRTYEQYF
CDR3 DNA: TGTGCCAGCAGCTTAGGTGGAAGGACCTACGAGCAGTACTTC

J gene: TRBJ1-1
D gene: NA
clone size: NA
V gene: TRBV5-1
CDR3 protein: CASSLETASMNTEAFF
CDR3 DNA: TGCGCCAGCAGCTTGGAAACAGCGAGTATGAACACTGAAGCTTTCTTT

J gene: TRBJ1-1
D gene: TRBD1
clone size: NA
V gene: TRBV11-2
CDR3 protein: CASSLAGGGTEAFF
CDR3 DNA: TGTGCCAGCAGCTTGGCAGGGGGTGGAACTGAAGCTTTCTTT

J gene: TRBJ2-2
D gene: NA
clone size: NA
V gene: TRBV6-4
CDR3 protein: CASSDAVGELFF
CDR3 DNA: TGTGCCAGCAGTGACGCTGTCGGGGAGCTGTTTTTT

J gene: TRBJ2-1
D gene: TRBD2
clone size: NA
V gene: TRBV2
CDR3 protein: CASTRGRGRLDEQFF
CDR3 DNA: TGTGCCAGCACGAGGGGACGCGGGAGGTTGGATGAGCAGTTCTTC

J gene: TRBJ1-2
D gene: NA
clone size: NA
V gene: TRBV2
CDR3 protein: CASLRGRPREDYGYTF
CDR3 DNA: TGTGCCAGCCTCCGAGGACGCCCAAGGGAGGACTATGGCTACACCTTC

J gene: TRBJ1-1
D gene: NA
clone size: NA
V gene: TRBV5-1
CDR3 protein: CASSLWGVNTEAFF
CDR3 DNA: TGCGCCAGCAGCTTGTGGGGGGTGAACACTGAAGCTTTCTTT

J gene: TRBJ2-2
D gene: NA
clone size: NA
V gene: TRBV29-1
CDR3 protein: CSVEVRVSSPGELFF
CDR3 DNA: TGCAGCGTTGAAGTTAGAGTGTCGTCTCCCGGGGAGCTGTTTTTT

J gene: TRBJ1-5
D gene: NA
clone size: NA
V gene: TRBV10-3
CDR3 protein: CAISEMGGEQPQHF
CDR3 DNA: TGTGCCATCAGTGAGATGGGGGGAGAGCAGCCCCAGCATTTT

J gene: TRBJ1-5
D gene: NA
clone size: NA
V gene: TRBV30
CDR3 protein: CAWSDRDSQHF
CDR3 DNA: TGTGCCTGGAGTGACCGGGACTCCCAGCATTTT

J gene: TRBJ2-1
D gene: TRBD1
clone size: NA
V gene: TRBV19
CDR3 protein: CASSIGWGQSSYNEQFF
CDR3 DNA: TGTGCCAGTAGTATAGGTTGGGGACAGAGCTCCTACAATGAGCAGTTCTTC